The 10 T cell receptor beta chains listed next were all sequenced from one sample in a study of T cell changes during pregnancy in multiple sclerosis. TCRdb keeps only in-frame clones here, not all; method: immunoSEQ multiplex PCR. The sample gives approximately 37,000 clones, 85% to 95% of which show up once; about 0.35% is in the top ten. The sequencing here drew on CD4+ T cells from peripheral blood mononuclear cells, taken in the third trimester of pregnancy. The receptors were gathered from a female donor in good health, enrolled as a control in a pregnancy study.

The chain has TRBV18 and TRBJ2-5, with 9 bases fitting TRBD1. This CDR3 spans 15 amino acids. V gave up 1 base and J gave up 3 bases; unmatched junction bases: 3. Germline-derived CDR1 and CDR2 are KGHSH and LQKENI. The CDR3 sequence: CASSPRTGEEETQYF. The CDR3 DNA reads TGTGCCAGCTCACCACGGACAGGGGAAGAAGAGACCCAGTACTTC.

The chain uses TRBV15 and TRBJ2-2; D possibly corresponds to TRBD1 (5 bases). Germline V CDR1 and CDR2: LNHNV, YYDKDF (reference sequence). The CDR3 spans 14 residues. The V end lost 3 bases, the J end lost 0 bases, and 5 bases lay between the germline ends. CDR3 DNA: TGTGCCACCAGCAGCAGGGCGAACACCGGGGAGCTGTTTTTT. Its translation: CATSSRANTGELFF.

This clone was detected only a few times. A read error may account for a junction end that differs from germline. The chain joins TRBV7-7 to TRBJ2-3, with D hard to call. Germline CDR1 is SSHAT and CDR2 is FNYEAQ (reference sequence). The CDR3 covers 13 residues. The CDR3 loop is CASSISRTDTQYF. As DNA, the CDR3 is TGTGCTAGCAGTATTTCTAGGACAGATACGCAGTATTTT.

This chain links TRBV27 with TRBJ2-3; TRBD2 matches at 8 bases. Germline V lookup: CDR1 MNHEY, CDR2 SMNVEV (reference sequence). V shed 4 bases and J 5 bases; nucleotides not matched to a gene: 8. This CDR3 has 15 amino acids. The CDR3 coding sequence is TGTGCCAGCAGTTCGCGGGGGGCCTTGGTAGATACGCAGTATTTT. Translation: CASSSRGALVDTQYF.

On this clone: The conserved phenylalanine or tryptophan normally closing the CDR3 is absent here, so this likely arose from a read error. V and J are TRBV2 and TRBJ1-1; D possibly corresponds to TRBD1 (6 bases). CDR1 SNHLY and CDR2 FYNNEI come from the germline V gene. The CDR3 spans 13 residues. Trimming took off 2 bases at V and 11 bases at J, with 15 bases between the two ends. The CDR3 sequence: CASSETGFSLAFL. The CDR3 DNA reads TGTGCCAGCAGTGAAACAGGGTTTTCTTTGGCTTTCCTT.

This chain links TRBV6-5 with TRBJ2-7; no reliable D call. CDR1 is MNHEY, CDR2 SVGAGI, per germline. V was trimmed by 2 bases and J by 4 bases, leaving 9 bases between them. CDR3 length equals 13 residues. CDR3 loop: CASSYTRQYEQYF. The CDR3 nucleotides are TGTGCCAGCAGTTACACCAGGCAATACGAGCAGTACTTC.

This rearrangement joins TRBV9 to TRBJ1-4; 10 bases match TRBD1. From germline, CDR1 is SGDLS and CDR2 YYNGEE. The CDR3 loop spans 16 amino acids. J lost 8 bases, V lost 4 bases, and 11 bases had no gene match. Here the CDR3 reads CASSPLPGQGREKLFF. DNA for the CDR3: TGTGCCAGCAGCCCGTTACCGGGACAGGGGCGAGAAAAACTGTTTTTT.

The rearrangement joins TRBV7-9 to TRBJ1-3, with a possible D match to TRBD1 (5 bases). Deletions cut 5 bases from V and 2 bases from J, with 16 bases between. In germline, CDR1 is SEHNR, CDR2 FQNEAQ (reference sequence). CDR3 length: 16 amino acids. This CDR3 reads CASSALLWGAGNTIYF. The CDR3 DNA is TGTGCCAGCAGCGCCCTCCTTTGGGGGGCTGGAAACACCATATATTTT.

This rearrangement joins TRBV5-1 to TRBJ1-1, with D possibly being TRBD1 (6 bases). The CDR3 loop spans 13 amino acids. The V end was cut by 7 bases, the J end by 10 bases, with 20 bases between. The germline V gene has CDR1 SGHRS and CDR2 YFSETQ. The CDR3 is CASGQQGIKSAFF. The CDR3 bases are TGCGCCAGCGGACAACAGGGTATTAAGTCAGCTTTCTTT.

Only one count was recorded for this clone. The chain uses TRBV27 and TRBJ2-6, with D unresolved. Trimming pared 3 bases from V and 4 bases from J, leaving 4 bases between. The CDR3 spans 13 residues. Looked up from germline, CDR1 is MNHEY and CDR2 is SMNVEV (reference sequence). The CDR3 reads CASSLSGANVLTF. Here the CDR3 DNA reads TGTGCCAGCAGTTTGTCGGGGGCCAACGTCCTGACTTTC.